Described below is a single TCR beta chain sequence and its context. Antigen specificity is unknown. Universal primer sites and UMIs were introduced during 5'RACE template-switching synthesis of TCR cDNA. TCRdb itself ran the 5' RACE reads through MiXCR, one entry per CDR3 protein. The sample records around 330,000 distinct CDR3 sequences, around 3.6% being singletons. The data derive from a study of T cells after yellow fever vaccination. On the study more broadly: Low-cell-number fractions were prepared with SMART-Seq v4 Ultra Low Input.

General study findings and limits: Only a small proportion of the clonotypes turned up in both the CD4 and the CD8 compartments, likely arising from convergent recombination.

The sample in question was PBMCs, obtained on the day of the yellow fever booster vaccination. The source of this sequence is a man aged 18 to 29 who received the YFV17D yellow fever vaccine.

The CDR3 sequence: CASSLGTTRTGRGYTF. CDR3 bases: TGTGCCAGCAGCTTGGGAACTACGAGAACTGGTAGGGGCTACACCTTC. The chain couples TRBV7-2 to TRBJ1-2; D is ambiguous. The germline gives CDR1 SGHTA, CDR2 FQGNSA. The V gene lost 3 bases and the J gene lost 8 bases, with 22 bases spanning the gap. This CDR3 comprises 16 residues.